The present T cell receptor (beta chain) was sequenced within a study of T cells in Graves' hyperthyroidism and ophthalmopathy. Study-level background: Peripheral blood was collected at initial diagnosis, before any treatment.

The sample holds many counts of this clonotype. Its antigen is unidentified. Study results and limitations: With a median lead of roughly 6.8 months before onset, the model predicted ophthalmopathy. Most clonotypes expanded in thyroid above 0.001 were likewise present in blood.

Investigators excluded patients with uncontrolled infection, other autoimmune disease, pregnancy or lactation. RNA transcripts served as the template for amplifying TCR beta CDR3 regions. The HTBI primer set served for first-round RT-PCR of the TCR CDR3. TCRdb passed the multiplex PCR reads through MiXCR, listing each CDR3 protein once. Here the sample spans about 600,000 distinct CDR3 sequences, more than 14% being singletons. Germline lookup yields CDR1 ENHRY and CDR2 SYGVKD. CDR3 size: 18 residues. V was pared by 0 bases and J by 6 bases, with 14 bases of the junction left unmatched. This receptor was obtained from a woman aged 45-65 years with Graves' ophthalmopathy. This chain joins TRBV10-3 and TRBJ1-3; TRBD1 matches at 7 bases. Sequenced material: blood. In DNA form, the CDR3 reads TGTGCCATCAGTGAGTCAAGACAGGGATTGGAGTCCCCAAACACCATATATTTT. Its translation is CAISESRQGLESPNTIYF.